The 5 T cell receptor beta chains below were found in one sample sequenced in a study of siplizumab effects on memory and regulatory T cells. Libraries were prepared by immunoSEQ multiplex PCR; TCRdb keeps only in-frame clonotypes and omits some of them. The data show 110,000 or so clones, 90% to 95% seen once. Source material: non-Treg CD4+ T cells sorted from blood. All receptors come from a human donor in good health.

The rearrangement uses TRBV7-9 and TRBJ1-1; no clear D gene. CDR1 SEHNR and CDR2 FQNEAQ come from the germline V gene (reference sequence). Trimming removed 3 bases at V and 3 bases at J, with 8 bases between. The CDR3 covers 13 residues. The CDR3 DNA reads TGTGCCAGCAGCTTTCGGAGGGACACTGAAGCTTTCTTT. This codes for CASSFRRDTEAFF.

CDR3 bases: TGTGCCATCAGTTTACTCGGGGCGCGAGGAAACTATGGCTACACCTTC. Its protein is CAISLLGARGNYGYTF. This chain uses TRBV10-3 with TRBJ1-2; TRBD1 might be the D (5 bases). The CDR3 runs 16 residues. Between the trimmed V and J ends, which lost 5 bases and 2 bases, there was a span of 18 bases. The germline V gene encodes CDR1 ENHRY and CDR2 SYGVKD.

This clone has only one observation. The chain uses TRBV5-4 and TRBJ1-3; TRBD1 is a possible D gene (6 bases). Germline assignment: CDR1 SGHNT and CDR2 YYREEE (reference sequence). The CDR3 length is 15 residues. V was shortened by 4 bases and J by 2 bases, with 13 bases between the two germline ends. The CDR3 region is CASSLDSSPGNTIYF. The CDR3 region has the DNA TGTGCCAGCAGCCTGGACAGCTCCCCTGGAAACACCATATATTTT.

The chain has TRBV10-1 and TRBJ2-3; TRBD1 matches 10 bases. This CDR3 comprises 15 residues. In germline, CDR1 is WNHNN, CDR2 SYGVQD (reference sequence). The J segment lost 1 base and the V segment lost 2 bases, leaving 0 bases of the junction unmatched. The CDR3 region is CASSEGTGGTDTQYF. In nucleotides, the CDR3 is TGCGCCAGCAGTGAGGGGACAGGGGGCACAGATACGCAGTATTTT.

The chain joins TRBV5-6 to TRBJ1-2; D might be TRBD1 (5 bases). Germline V CDR1 and CDR2: SGHDT, YYEEEE. Trimming shortened V by 4 bases and J by 5 bases, and 12 bases separated the two germline ends. The CDR3 contains 13 residues. The DNA for the CDR3 is TGTGCCAGCAGCGTGCAGGGTGGGTATGGCTACACCTTC. Translating gives CASSVQGGYGYTF.